Listed here are 14 T cell receptor beta chains from one sample, sequenced in a study of shared T cell receptors in the human thymus. Repertoires were generated with immunoSEQ multiplex PCR, while TCRdb's copy carries only in-frame clones and drops some. The table includes roughly 560,000 clones, roughly 74% detected once. This sample was shared with a second study, whose subject was human thymus T cells.

The sequencing input was thymocytes. The source is a boy under three years old with a congenital heart defect.

CDR3 coding DNA: TGTGCCAGCAGCTTAGCGGGCAGGGGACCCTCCTACGAGCAGTACTTC. This gives the protein CASSLAGRGPSYEQYF. V usage is TRBV7-9 and J usage is TRBJ2-7; perhaps TRBD1 as D (6 bases). The CDR3 runs to 16 residues. Germline CDR1 is SEHNR and CDR2 is FQNEAQ (reference sequence). V lost 0 bases and J lost 0, with 12 bases in between.

The chain uses TRBV29-1 and TRBJ1-2, with D possibly TRBD1 on 5 matching bases. Trimming left V 3 bases short and J 6 bases short, with 8 bases between. The germline CDR1 and CDR2 sequences are SQVTM and ANQGSEA. The CDR3 sequence is 11 residues long. This chain's CDR3 is CSVDREDGYTF. CDR3 nucleotide sequence: TGCAGCGTTGACAGGGAAGATGGCTACACCTTC.

The chain employs TRBV30 and TRBJ2-7; D may be TRBD2 (5 bases). The germline V gene encodes CDR1 GTSNPN and CDR2 SVGIG (reference sequence). Trimming cost V 2 bases and J 0 bases, with 17 bases left between them. CDR3 length: 16 residues. The CDR3 reads CAWSPPGSLRSYEQYF. The CDR3 DNA follows: TGTGCCTGGAGTCCGCCGGGATCCTTGCGCTCCTACGAGCAGTACTTC.

The chain has TRBV27 and TRBJ2-3; TRBD2 aligns across 8 bases. V was clipped by 0 bases and J by 0 bases; unmatched bases: 11. This CDR3 is 19 amino acids long. Germline V gene lookup returns CDR1 MNHEY and CDR2 SMNVEV (reference sequence). The CDR3 is CASSLSGGSGMTSTDTQYF. The CDR3 DNA reads TGTGCCAGCAGTTTATCGGGGGGTAGCGGGATGACTAGCACAGATACGCAGTATTTT.

This chain connects TRBV19 to TRBJ1-1, with 10 bases fitting TRBD1. After removal of 5 bases from V and 6 bases from J, the junction contained 6 bases not matched to a gene. The CDR3 runs to 14 residues. The V gene's germline CDR1 is LNHDA and CDR2 SQIVND (reference sequence). This CDR3 reads CASSLWTGGSEAFF. The CDR3 DNA reads TGTGCCAGTAGTCTATGGACAGGGGGATCTGAAGCTTTCTTT.

The V gene is TRBV7-9, the J gene TRBJ2-1; 8 bases line up with TRBD2. The CDR3 length is 17 residues. CDR1 and CDR2 from the germline V gene are SEHNR and FQNEAQ (reference sequence). J was trimmed by 3 bases and V by 4 bases; bases with no gene match: 11. This CDR3 reads CASSSTGGSGNYNEQFF. The DNA of the CDR3 is TGTGCCAGCAGCTCTACCGGAGGTAGCGGGAACTACAATGAGCAGTTCTTC.

There are a few counts of this clone. CDR3: CASSPRPRCGEQFF. The CDR3 coding sequence is TGTGCCAGCAGCCCTAGGCCCCGGTGTGGTGAGCAGTTCTTC. This chain connects TRBV7-7 to TRBJ2-1; D is undetermined. V was cut by 5 bases and J by 9 bases, with 17 bases left in between. The CDR3 covers 14 residues. Looked up from germline, CDR1 is SSHAT and CDR2 is FNYEAQ (reference sequence).

The CDR3 reads CSVARAREAGPVLYEQYF. Written as DNA, the CDR3 is TGCAGCGTTGCCAGGGCCCGAGAAGCGGGGCCGGTCCTCTACGAGCAGTACTTC. The chain uses TRBV29-1 and TRBJ2-7; TRBD2 agrees at 7 bases. CDR1 is SQVTM and CDR2 is ANQGSEA in the germline V gene. The CDR3 loop spans 18 amino acids. V shed 4 bases and J 3 bases; nucleotides not matched to a gene: 21.

The genes are TRBV28 and TRBJ2-5; 12 bases are a match to TRBD2. V lost 5 bases to trimming and J lost 1 base; unmatched junction nucleotides: 14. Germline V gene lookup returns CDR1 MDHEN and CDR2 SYDVKM. The CDR3 runs to 19 residues. This CDR3 is CASSRPRFTSGRTQETQYF. The CDR3 region has the DNA TGTGCCAGCAGTCGGCCGAGGTTTACTAGCGGGAGGACCCAAGAGACCCAGTACTTC.

The chain has TRBV10-3 and TRBJ2-7; 11 nucleotides line up with TRBD1. The germline CDR1 and CDR2 sequences are ENHRY and SYGVKD. Trimming at V came to 4 bases and at J to 3 bases, leaving 8 bases not matched to a gene. The length of the CDR3 is 16 residues. The CDR3 region is CAISAPLGQGVYEQYF. CDR3 DNA sequence: TGTGCCATCAGTGCCCCCTTGGGACAGGGGGTCTACGAGCAGTACTTC.

J is TRBJ2-3 and V is TRBV27; 12 nucleotides match TRBD2. Trimming at V came to 4 bases and at J to 2 bases, leaving 10 bases not matched to a gene. The CDR3 length is 18 residues. CDR1 is MNHEY, CDR2 SMNVEV, per germline (reference sequence). The CDR3 spells CASSSGLAGNNFTDTQYF. The CDR3 DNA reads TGTGCCAGCAGTTCCGGACTAGCGGGGAACAATTTCACAGATACGCAGTATTTT.

There are a few counts of this clone. The chain uses TRBV6-1 and TRBJ2-5; 7 bases line up with TRBD1. The end of the DNA fits TRBJ2-7 better, so the J call may be wrong. The germline CDR1 and CDR2 sequences are MNHNS and SASEGT. The CDR3 extends over 15 amino acids. CDR3: CASRPQGIRVYEQYF. The CDR3 DNA sequence: TGTGCCAGCAGACCACAGGGGATAAGGGTCTACGAGCAGTACTTC.

The chain recombines TRBV11-2 with TRBJ2-7; D is undetermined. Germline loops: CDR1 SGHAT, CDR2 FQNNGV. The V end was cut by 4 bases, the J end by 0 bases, with 13 bases between. This CDR3 has 15 amino acids. Here the CDR3 reads CASSSSRVLSYEQYF. In DNA, the CDR3 is TGTGCCAGCAGCTCCTCCCGAGTTCTCTCCTACGAGCAGTACTTC. Drawing the rest from reference TRBV11-2 and TRBJ2-7, the complete variable domain is EAGVAQSPRYKIIEKRQSVAFWCNPISGHATLYWYQQILGQGPKLLIQFQNNGVVDDSQLPKDRFSAERLKGVDSTLKIQPAKLEDSAVYLCASSSSRVLSYEQYFGPGTRLTVT.

The gene calls are TRBV5-1 and TRBJ2-1; 7 bases are a match to TRBD2. Germline V lookup: CDR1 SGHRS, CDR2 YFSETQ. CDR3 length equals 19 residues. Germline trimming cut 0 bases from V and 3 bases from J; bases unmatched to any gene: 15. The CDR3 nucleotides are TGCGCCAGCAGCTTGGGGGAGGGCAGGAATTCCGCACACTACAATGAGCAGTTCTTC. Amino acid sequence: CASSLGEGRNSAHYNEQFF.